One and the same sample provided the 16 T cell receptor beta chains below, sequenced in a study of radiotherapy plus CTLA-4 blockade in lung cancer. Profiling relied on immunoSEQ multiplex PCR, and the TCRdb table lists in-frame clones only, not all of them. The table has around 110,000 clones, approximately 87% seen once. The sample was peripheral blood, taken from a patient treated with radiotherapy plus ipilimumab. These TCRs come from a human donor with non-small cell lung cancer that progressed on radiotherapy plus ipilimumab. Some clones in this sample may be carry-over from other donors' samples.

This sequence joins TRBV7-9 and TRBJ2-5, with D possibly being TRBD2 (5 bases). Germline loops: CDR1 SEHNR, CDR2 FQNEAQ (reference sequence). The length of the CDR3 is 14 residues. V lost 1 base, J lost 5 bases, and 11 bases lay in between. The CDR3 sequence is CASSLVPGKETQYF. Written as DNA, the CDR3 is TGTGCCAGCAGCTTAGTGCCGGGGAAGGAGACCCAGTACTTC.

The table lists this clone with a count of one. This sequence joins TRBV6-7 and TRBJ2-7, with D possibly TRBD2 on 5 matching bases. TRBV6-7 is placed among ORFs of uncertain function. This CDR3 has 19 amino acids. Trimming removed 2 bases at V and 2 bases at J, with 25 bases between. The CDR3 here is CASSYNTPTRTLRAYEQYF. CDR3 DNA: TGTGCCAGCAGTTACAATACTCCCACTAGGACCCTCCGCGCCTACGAGCAGTACTTC.

V usage is TRBV7-9 and J usage is TRBJ1-3, with D maybe TRBD1 (6 bases). The CDR3 covers 15 residues. CDR1 SEHNR and CDR2 FQNEAQ come from the germline V gene (reference sequence). Trimming removed 5 bases from V and 4 bases from J, with 15 bases in between. The CDR3 reads CASSPRGAWGNTIYF. The CDR3 DNA is TGTGCCAGCAGCCCCCGGGGGGCGTGGGGAAACACCATATATTTT.

The chain is built from TRBV7-6 and TRBJ1-2; D gene unclear. Germline V gives CDR1 SGHVS, CDR2 FNYEAQ. The CDR3 loop spans 13 amino acids. V lost 4 bases to trimming and J lost 6 bases, with 12 bases between them. CDR3 sequence: CASSSAEPNGYTF. The CDR3 DNA sequence: TGTGCCAGCAGCTCCGCCGAACCTAATGGCTACACCTTC.

This sequence joins TRBV5-1 and TRBJ1-2; the match to TRBD1 covers 7 bases. V was clipped by 0 bases and J by 4 bases; unmatched bases: 3. The CDR3 covers 14 residues. CDR1 is SGHRS, CDR2 YFSETQ, per germline. CDR3 coding DNA: TGCGCCAGCAGCTTGGACACAGGGGCCTATGGCTACACCTTC. Its translation: CASSLDTGAYGYTF. Supplemented by reference TRBV5-1 and TRBJ1-2, the full variable domain reads KAGVTQTPRYLIKTRGQQVTLSCSPISGHRSVSWYQQTPGQGLQFLFEYFSETQRNKGNFPGRFSGRQFSNSRSEMNVSTLELGDSALYLCASSLDTGAYGYTFGSGTRLTVV.

The rearrangement uses TRBV29-1 and TRBJ1-2; maybe TRBD1 (6 bases). CDR1 SQVTM and CDR2 ANQGSEA come from the germline V gene. Trimming removed 6 bases at V and 8 bases at J, with 16 bases between. The CDR3 has 12 residues. The CDR3 DNA is TGCAGCGTATCCGGGACAATGGGCGGCTACACCTTC. Amino acids: CSVSGTMGGYTF.

The chain combines TRBV7-9 with TRBJ2-3, with D tentatively TRBD2 (6 bases). The V gene lost 7 bases and the J gene lost 0 bases, with 8 bases spanning the gap. CDR1 and CDR2 (germline): SEHNR, FQNEAQ (reference sequence). The CDR3 runs to 13 residues. The CDR3 bases are TGTGCCAGCATACTAGCTAGCACAGATACGCAGTATTTT. It translates to CASILASTDTQYF.

The rearrangement uses TRBV11-1 and TRBJ2-3; 8 bases agree with TRBD1. CDR1 is SGHAT and CDR2 is FQDESV in the germline V gene (reference sequence). V was pared by 4 bases and J by 4 bases, with 7 bases of the junction left unmatched. There are 15 residues in the CDR3. CDR3 nucleotide sequence: TGTGCCAGCAGCTCATCAGGGGGCACGGCAGATACGCAGTATTTT. It is translated as CASSSSGGTADTQYF.

The chain joins TRBV5-4 to TRBJ2-2; 7 bases map to TRBD1. V was clipped by 0 bases and J by 2 bases; unmatched bases: 1. CDR3 length equals 15 residues. Germline CDR1 and CDR2: SGHNT and YYREEE (reference sequence). This CDR3 is CASSLVGGNTGELFF. DNA for the CDR3: TGTGCCAGCAGCTTGGTAGGGGGCAACACCGGGGAGCTGTTTTTT.

This chain joins TRBV28 and TRBJ1-5; no firm D call. V lost 7 bases to trimming and J lost 1 base, with 11 bases between them. Germline values: CDR1 MDHEN, CDR2 SYDVKM. CDR3 length equals 14 residues. CDR3 residues: CASTQYWSNQPQHF. The DNA for the CDR3 is TGTGCCAGCACCCAATATTGGAGCAATCAGCCCCAGCATTTT. Drawing the rest from reference TRBV28 and TRBJ1-5, the complete variable domain is DVKVTQSSRYLVKRTGEKVFLECVQDMDHENMFWYRQDPGLGLRLIYFSYDVKMKEKGDIPEGYSVSREKKERFSLILESASTNQTSMYLCASTQYWSNQPQHFGDGTRLSIL.

Only one count was recorded for this clone. V usage is TRBV7-9 and J usage is TRBJ1-6; D is ambiguous. CDR1 and CDR2 (germline): SEHNR, FQNEAQ (reference sequence). The CDR3 loop spans 14 amino acids. V shed 4 bases and J shed 11 bases, with 15 bases lying between them. As DNA, the CDR3 is TGTGCCAGCAGCTCCCTGGACGCCAGGACACCCCTCCACTTT. It specifies CASSSLDARTPLHF. Drawing the rest from reference TRBV7-9 and TRBJ1-6, the complete variable domain is DTGVSQNPRHKITKRGQNVTFRCDPISEHNRLYWYRQTLGQGPEFLTYFQNEAQLEKSRLLSDRFSAERPKGSFSTLEIQRTEQGDSAMYLCASSSLDARTPLHFGNGTRLTVT.

The chain uses TRBV10-3 and TRBJ2-3, with TRBD2 matching over 11 bases. The V and J ends lost 7 bases and 2 bases, in that order; junction bases with no gene match: 8. This CDR3 has 16 residues. Germline V gene sequence: CDR1 ENHRY, CDR2 SYGVKD. The CDR3 spells CAITQTSGELTDTQYF. CDR3 DNA sequence: TGTGCCATCACCCAGACTAGCGGGGAGCTCACAGATACGCAGTATTTT.

J is TRBJ2-5 and V is TRBV7-6; D is unresolved. Looked up from germline, CDR1 is SGHVS and CDR2 is FNYEAQ. V shed 5 bases and J shed 5 bases, with 15 bases lying between them. The CDR3 has 14 residues. CDR3 sequence: CASSRMGNWETQYF. Here the CDR3 DNA reads TGTGCCAGCAGCCGTATGGGGAACTGGGAGACCCAGTACTTC.

The chain has TRBV5-4 and TRBJ2-3; 7 bases align to TRBD2. CDR3 size: 16 residues. In germline, CDR1 is SGHNT, CDR2 YYREEE (reference sequence). The V gene end was trimmed by 7 bases and the J gene end by 0 bases; junction bases not matched to a gene: 11. The CDR3 here is CASLPPGGTSTDTQYF. The CDR3 coding sequence is TGTGCCAGCCTCCCACCCGGGGGGACTAGCACAGATACGCAGTATTTT.

This chain links TRBV19 with TRBJ1-2; D remains unclear. This CDR3 has 12 amino acids. Germline V gene lookup returns CDR1 LNHDA and CDR2 SQIVND (reference sequence). The ends were cut back, 3 bases at V and 7 bases at J, with 9 bases in the middle. This chain's CDR3 is CASSIGVTGYTF. The CDR3 coding sequence is TGTGCCAGTAGTATTGGAGTCACTGGCTACACCTTC.

The gene calls are TRBV5-1 and TRBJ1-2; TRBD1 matches at 8 bases. There are 14 residues in the CDR3. Germline-derived CDR1 and CDR2 are SGHRS and YFSETQ. J gave up 3 bases and V 4 bases, and 5 bases lay outside the gene matches. The CDR3 nucleotides read TGCGCCAGCAGCAACCTACAGGGGGACTATGGCTACACCTTC. This sequence encodes CASSNLQGDYGYTF.